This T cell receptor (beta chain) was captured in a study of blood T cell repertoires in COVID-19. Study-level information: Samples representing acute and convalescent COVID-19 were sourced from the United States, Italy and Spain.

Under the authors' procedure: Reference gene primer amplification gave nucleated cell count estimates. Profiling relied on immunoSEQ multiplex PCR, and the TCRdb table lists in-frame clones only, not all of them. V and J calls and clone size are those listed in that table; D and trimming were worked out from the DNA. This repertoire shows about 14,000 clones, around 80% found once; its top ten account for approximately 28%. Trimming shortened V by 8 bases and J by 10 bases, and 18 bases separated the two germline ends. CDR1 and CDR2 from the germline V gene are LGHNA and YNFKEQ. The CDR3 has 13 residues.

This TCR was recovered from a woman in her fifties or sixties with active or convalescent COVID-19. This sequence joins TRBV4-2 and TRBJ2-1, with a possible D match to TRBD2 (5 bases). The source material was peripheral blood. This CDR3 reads CASLGQSAAEQFF. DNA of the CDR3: TGTGCCAGCCTTGGCCAGTCAGCGGCCGAGCAGTTCTTC.